This entry lists 18 T cell receptor beta chains sequenced from one sample in a study of blood T cell repertoires in COVID-19. Sequencing was performed with immunoSEQ multiplex PCR; in TCRdb, only in-frame clones are kept and a portion is missing. The sample has around 300,000 clones, around 86% seen once. Input material: peripheral blood. These TCRs come from a man in his forties or fifties with active or convalescent COVID-19.

This clone was seen only a few times. The chain couples TRBV19 to TRBJ2-7; a possible D gene is TRBD2 (6 bases). V was cut by 4 bases and J by 0 bases, with 16 bases left in between. The CDR3 is made up of 16 amino acids. The V gene's germline CDR1 is LNHDA and CDR2 SQIVND (reference sequence). For the CDR3, the DNA is TGTGCCAGTAGTAACGGCCGGGACTTTAACTCCTACGAGCAGTACTTC. This codes for CASSNGRDFNSYEQYF. Complete variable domain (other parts from reference TRBV19 and TRBJ2-7): DGGITQSPKYLFRKEGQNVTLSCEQNLNHDAMYWYRQDPGQGLRLIYYSQIVNDFQKGDIAEGYSVSREKKESFPLTVTSAQKNPTAFYLCASSNGRDFNSYEQYFGPGTRLTVT.

The J gene is TRBJ2-2, the V gene TRBV2; 7 bases map to TRBD2. CDR1 and CDR2 from the germline V gene are SNHLY and FYNNEI. V shed 2 bases, J shed 1 base, and the junction held 4 bases outside the gene matches. CDR3 length: 16 amino acids. CDR3: CASSELGGGNTGELFF. The CDR3, as DNA: TGTGCCAGCAGTGAACTGGGCGGGGGGAACACCGGGGAGCTGTTTTTT.

The V and J genes are TRBV4-1 and TRBJ2-2; 9 bases match TRBD1. Germline V CDR1 and CDR2: MGHRA, YSYEKL. V shed 6 bases, J shed 5 bases, and the junction held 4 bases outside the gene matches. The CDR3 is 14 amino acids. The CDR3 DNA is TGCGCCAGCAGACAGGGGGCGCTAACCGGGGAGCTGTTTTTT. Protein sequence: CASRQGALTGELFF.

This clone was found once. The chain employs TRBV29-1 and TRBJ1-1; 10 bases agree with TRBD1. Germline V gene lookup returns CDR1 SQVTM and CDR2 ANQGSEA. Trimming removed 7 bases from V and 4 bases from J; junction bases left unmatched: 9. CDR3 length: 14 residues. As DNA, the CDR3 is TGCAGCGGGCGACAGGGGGCTTTGAGCACTGAAGCTTTCTTT. It translates to CSGRQGALSTEAFF.

This sequence joins TRBV4-3 and TRBJ1-1, with D possibly being TRBD1 (5 bases). CDR3 length: 15 residues. The germline V gene has CDR1 LGHNA and CDR2 YSLEER. V gave up 2 bases and J gave up 1 base, with 11 bases separating them. DNA for the CDR3: TGCGCCAGCAGCCAACTAATGACAGCGAACACTGAAGCTTTCTTT. Translated: CASSQLMTANTEAFF.

The rearrangement links TRBV30 to TRBJ1-4; no clear D gene. The CDR3 totals 13 residues. Germline assignment: CDR1 GTSNPN and CDR2 SVGIG (reference sequence). Trimming removed 0 bases at V and 8 bases at J, with 10 bases between. CDR3 DNA: TGTGCCTGGAGTGTAAGCGGTCGCGAAAAACTGTTTTTT. This sequence encodes CAWSVSGREKLFF.

This clone was found once. This chain connects TRBV4-2 to TRBJ2-1, with 7 bases fitting TRBD2. Germline lookup yields CDR1 LGHNA and CDR2 YNFKEQ. Losses at the gene ends were 4 bases for V and 6 bases for J; bases not matched to a gene: 9. The CDR3 covers 15 residues. The CDR3 loop reads CASSPLGREGNEQFF. The CDR3, as DNA: TGTGCCAGCAGCCCACTAGGGAGGGAGGGCAATGAGCAGTTCTTC.

In the case of this clone: This CDR3 is also generated by other DNA sequences in the sample. V is TRBV27 and J is TRBJ1-4; D might be TRBD1 (5 bases). There are 15 residues in the CDR3. V shed 1 base and J shed 6 bases, with 12 bases lying between them. CDR1 is MNHEY and CDR2 is SMNVEV in the germline V gene (reference sequence). CDR3 sequence reads: CASSLWSGKDEKLFF. The CDR3 DNA is TGTGCCAGCAGTTTATGGTCAGGGAAGGATGAAAAACTGTTTTTT.

The chain is built from TRBV3-1 (or the pseudogene TRBV3-2) and TRBJ2-5, with 10 bases matching TRBD1. CDR3 length: 17 residues. CDR1 is LGHDT and CDR2 is YNNKEL in the germline V gene (reference sequence). Germline trimming cut 5 bases from V and 3 bases from J; bases unmatched to any gene: 12. CDR3 nucleotide sequence: TGTGCCAGCAGCTTCCCCGGGACAGGGGATGTAGAAGAGACCCAGTACTTC. Translated: CASSFPGTGDVEETQYF.

V is TRBV18 and J is TRBJ2-5, with D perhaps matching TRBD1 (7 bases). The V gene lost 3 bases and the J gene lost 3 bases, with 11 bases spanning the gap. The CDR3 runs 14 residues. Looked up from germline, CDR1 is KGHSH and CDR2 is LQKENI. The CDR3, as DNA: TGTGCCAGCTCACCTACAGGGGAGGAAGAGACCCAGTACTTC. Translated: CASSPTGEEETQYF.

This rearrangement joins TRBV20-1 to TRBJ2-3; D ambiguous. With 3 bases removed from V and 3 bases from J, the gap between germline ends came to 10 bases. Germline CDR1 DFQATT, CDR2 SNEGSKA (reference sequence). This CDR3 has 13 residues. As DNA, the CDR3 is TGCAGTGCTAGTACCCAAGCAACAGATACGCAGTATTTT. It yields the protein CSASTQATDTQYF.

This chain joins TRBV7-2 and TRBJ2-5, with 7 bases aligning to TRBD1. Germline loops: CDR1 SGHTA, CDR2 FQGNSA. The CDR3 contains 14 residues. The V and J ends lost 6 bases and 0 bases, in that order; junction bases with no gene match: 4. DNA for the CDR3: TGTGCCAGCAGGGCGGACAGGTACCAAGAGACCCAGTACTTC. Its protein product is CASRADRYQETQYF.

In DNA form, the CDR3 reads TGTGCCAGCAGCTTTGTTCAAAACACTGAAGCTTTCTTT. Translated: CASSFVQNTEAFF. V is TRBV7-9 and J is TRBJ1-1; D uncertain. This CDR3 has 13 residues. CDR1 is SEHNR and CDR2 is FQNEAQ in the germline V gene (reference sequence). With 3 bases removed from V and 2 bases from J, the gap between germline ends came to 7 bases.

This sequence joins TRBV7-9 and TRBJ2-7; 11 nucleotides agree with TRBD2. Germline CDR1 and CDR2: SEHNR and FQNEAQ (reference sequence). Trimming took 4 bases from V and 3 from J; bases not matched to a gene: 5. CDR3 size: 15 residues. The CDR3 region is CASSSQGLAVYEQYF. The CDR3 bases are TGTGCCAGCAGCTCCCAGGGACTAGCGGTCTACGAGCAGTACTTC.

This clone came up a few times. The chain employs TRBV7-2 and TRBJ1-2; D gene unclear. Trimming shortened V by 5 bases and J by 0 bases, and 10 bases separated the two germline ends. The CDR3 is 14 residues long. CDR1 is SGHTA, CDR2 FQGNSA, per germline. The CDR3 sequence is CASSLIPPNYGYTF. CDR3 nucleotides: TGTGCCAGCAGCCTTATTCCTCCTAACTATGGCTACACCTTC. Based on the CDR3 plus reference TRBV7-2 and TRBJ1-2, the full variable domain is GAGVSQSPSNKVTEKGKDVELRCDPISGHTALYWYRQSLGQGLEFLIYFQGNSAPDKSGLPSDRFSAERTGGSVSTLTIQRTQQEDSAVYLCASSLIPPNYGYTFGSGTRLTVV.

The genes are TRBV2 and TRBJ2-7, with D tentatively TRBD2 (6 bases). The V end was cut by 5 bases, the J end by 2 bases, with 13 bases between. The germline V gene has CDR1 SNHLY and CDR2 FYNNEI. The CDR3 is 14 residues long. The CDR3 DNA follows: TGTGCCAGCAGTCGGTCCAGGGAGGCCTACGAGCAGTACTTC. Protein product: CASSRSREAYEQYF.

This clone was recorded only once. The chain joins TRBV24-1 to TRBJ1-2; 9 positions match TRBD1. Germline-derived CDR1 and CDR2 are KGHDR and SFDVKD. V dropped 4 bases and J dropped 2; count of bases not matched to a gene: 4. The CDR3 length is 15 residues. The CDR3 DNA reads as TGTGCCACCAGTGACGGACAGGGGCTGAACTATGGCTACACCTTC. It encodes CATSDGQGLNYGYTF.

The V gene is TRBV4-3, the J gene TRBJ1-1, with D possibly TRBD1 on 5 matching bases. Trimming took off 6 bases at V and 3 bases at J, with 8 bases between the two ends. This CDR3 is built from 12 residues. Germline CDR1 reads LGHNA; CDR2 reads YSLEER. CDR3 amino acids: CASRQDDTEAFF. CDR3 in DNA: TGCGCCAGCAGACAGGATGACACTGAAGCTTTCTTT.